This entry lists 2 T cell receptor beta chains sequenced from one sample in a study of blood T cell repertoires in COVID-19. Profiling relied on immunoSEQ multiplex PCR, and the TCRdb table lists in-frame clones only, not all of them. The table includes about 210,000 clones, roughly 84% detected once. Material for sequencing was peripheral blood. Receptors originate from a middle-aged man who had recovered from COVID-19.

This chain joins TRBV5-5 and TRBJ1-5; a possible D gene is TRBD1 (5 bases). V dropped 0 bases and J dropped 7 bases, with 11 bases sitting between them. The CDR3 loop spans 14 amino acids. The germline V gene encodes CDR1 SGHKS and CDR2 YYEKEE (reference sequence). The CDR3 DNA sequence: TGTGCCAGCAGCTTGGCAGGTGGGGGGCAGCCCCAGCATTTT. Amino acids: CASSLAGGGQPQHF.

The chain employs TRBV5-6 and TRBJ2-7, with D possibly matching TRBD1 (6 bases). The CDR3 is 15 amino acids. Trimming took 0 bases from V and 4 from J, leaving 14 bases between them. The V gene's germline CDR1 is SGHDT and CDR2 YYEEEE. The DNA of the CDR3 is TGTGCCAGCAGCTTGGCGAGGGGGTCAGGGTACGAGCAGTACTTC. Translated, it gives CASSLARGSGYEQYF.